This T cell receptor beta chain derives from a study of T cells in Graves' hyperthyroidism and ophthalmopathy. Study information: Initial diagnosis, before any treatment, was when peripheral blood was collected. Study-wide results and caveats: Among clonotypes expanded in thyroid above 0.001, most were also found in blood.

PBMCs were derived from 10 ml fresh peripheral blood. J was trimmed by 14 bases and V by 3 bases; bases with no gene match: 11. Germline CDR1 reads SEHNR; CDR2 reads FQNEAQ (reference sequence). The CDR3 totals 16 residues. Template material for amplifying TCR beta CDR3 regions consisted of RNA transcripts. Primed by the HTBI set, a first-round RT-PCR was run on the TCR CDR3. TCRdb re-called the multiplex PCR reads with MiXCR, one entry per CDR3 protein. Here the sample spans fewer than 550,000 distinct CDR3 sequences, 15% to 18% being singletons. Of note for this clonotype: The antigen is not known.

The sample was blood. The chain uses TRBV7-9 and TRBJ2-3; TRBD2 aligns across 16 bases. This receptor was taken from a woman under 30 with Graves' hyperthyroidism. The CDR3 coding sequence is TGTGCCAGCAGCTTGGGTTTGGGACTAGCGGGGGGGCCGGGGTATTTT. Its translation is CASSLGLGLAGGPGYF.